The following is a T cell receptor (beta chain) sequence with its context. These data are taken from a study of T cells after yellow fever vaccination. TCRdb re-called the 5' RACE reads through MiXCR, storing one row per CDR3 protein. Of 400,000 to 650,000 distinct CDR3 sequences listed, 21% are singletons. This CDR3 has 15 amino acids. Looked up from germline, CDR1 is WSHSY and CDR2 is SAAADI. The junction had 4 bases not matched to a gene; V was cut back by 3 bases and J by 6 bases. This chain joins TRBV10-2 and TRBJ2-1; 11 bases line up with TRBD2. The sequences come from PBMCs, collected less than 25 days after the first yellow fever vaccination. This clonotype originated in a man between 18 and 35 years old who received the YFV17D yellow fever vaccine. The CDR3 region has the DNA TGCGCCAGCAGTGACCCTAGCGGGGGGCTCAATGAGCAGTTCTTC. The encoded protein is CASSDPSGGLNEQFF.